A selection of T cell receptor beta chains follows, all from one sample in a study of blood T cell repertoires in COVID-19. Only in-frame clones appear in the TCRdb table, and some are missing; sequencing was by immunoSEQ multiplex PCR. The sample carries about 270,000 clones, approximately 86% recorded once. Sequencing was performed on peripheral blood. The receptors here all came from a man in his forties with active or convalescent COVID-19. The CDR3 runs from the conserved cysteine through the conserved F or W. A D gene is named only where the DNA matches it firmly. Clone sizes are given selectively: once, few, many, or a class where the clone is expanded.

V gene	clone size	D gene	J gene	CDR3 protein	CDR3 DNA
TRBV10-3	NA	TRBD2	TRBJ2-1	CAISEGTSGPYNEQFF	TGTGCCATCAGTGAGGGGACTAGCGGGCCCTACAATGAGCAGTTCTTC
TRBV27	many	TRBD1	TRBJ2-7	CASRKQGTTYEQYF	TGTGCCAGCAGGAAACAGGGGACCACCTACGAGCAGTACTTC
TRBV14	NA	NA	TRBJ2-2	CASSGTFTGELFF	TGTGCCAGCAGCGGGACATTCACCGGGGAGCTGTTTTTT
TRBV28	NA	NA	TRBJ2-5	CASSPHFEASQETQYF	TGTGCCAGCAGTCCCCACTTCGAGGCCTCCCAAGAGACCCAGTACTTC
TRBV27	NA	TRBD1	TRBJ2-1	CASSNYGQASLHNEQFF	TGTGCCAGTTCGAACTATGGACAGGCCTCCCTCCACAATGAGCAGTTCTTC
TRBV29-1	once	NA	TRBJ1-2	CSVEGQSFLSTNYGYTF	TGCAGCGTTGAAGGACAGTCGTTTCTTTCCACTAACTATGGCTACACCTTC
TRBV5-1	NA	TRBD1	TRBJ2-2	CASSLIQGLAGELFF	TGCGCCAGCAGCTTAATACAGGGGTTGGCCGGGGAGCTGTTTTTT
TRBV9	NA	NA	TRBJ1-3	CASSVGQGATLTYF	NA
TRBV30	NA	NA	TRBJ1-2	CACFPPAGGYTF	TGTGCCTGCTTCCCTCCGGCAGGTGGCTACACCTTC
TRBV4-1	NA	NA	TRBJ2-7	CASSQELSTSYEQYF	TGCGCCAGCAGCCAAGAATTGAGCACCTCCTACGAGCAGTACTTC
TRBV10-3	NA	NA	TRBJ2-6	CAISQGSSWANVLTF	TGTGCCATCAGCCAAGGTAGTAGCTGGGCCAACGTCCTGACTTTC
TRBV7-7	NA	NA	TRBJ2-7	CASSLKQGFGYEQYF	TGTGCTAGCAGCTTAAAACAGGGATTTGGATACGAGCAGTACTTC
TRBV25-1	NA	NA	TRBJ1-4	CASAGARGNEKLFF	TGTGCCAGCGCCGGAGCCCGGGGTAATGAAAAACTGTTTTTT
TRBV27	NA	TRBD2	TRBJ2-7	CASSQTREGEQYF	TGTGCCAGCAGCCAGACGCGGGAGGGCGAGCAGTACTTC
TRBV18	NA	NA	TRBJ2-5	CASSPQGLTGGGQETQYF	TGTGCCAGCTCACCACAAGGGCTCACCGGAGGAGGACAAGAGACCCAGTACTTC
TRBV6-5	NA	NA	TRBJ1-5	CASSYSSNQPQHF	TGTGCCAGCAGTTACTCTAGTAATCAGCCCCAGCATTTT
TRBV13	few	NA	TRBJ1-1	CASRPGVGTEAFF	TGTGCCAGCAGACCAGGGGTAGGCACTGAAGCTTTCTTT
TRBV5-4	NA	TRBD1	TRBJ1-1	CASSFGQGGWNEAFF	TGTGCCAGCAGCTTTGGACAGGGGGGATGGAATGAAGCTTTCTTT
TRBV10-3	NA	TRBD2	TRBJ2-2	CATSGLVVGELFF	TGTGCCACCTCGGGACTAGTGGTCGGGGAGCTGTTTTTT
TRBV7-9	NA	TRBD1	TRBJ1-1	CASSLGGGTGYLNTEAFF	TGTGCCAGCAGCTTGGGGGGAGGGACAGGCTATTTGAACACTGAAGCTTTCTTT
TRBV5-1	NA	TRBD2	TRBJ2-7	CASSYGLAGVEQYF	TGCGCCAGCAGTTATGGACTAGCGGGAGTCGAGCAGTACTTC
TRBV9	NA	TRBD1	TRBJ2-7	CASSAGDRGGEQYF	TGTGCCAGCAGCGCTGGGGACAGGGGCGGCGAGCAGTACTTC
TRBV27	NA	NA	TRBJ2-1	CASRLTTGNEQFF	TGTGCCAGTAGACTGACTACCGGGAATGAGCAGTTCTTC
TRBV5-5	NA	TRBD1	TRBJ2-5	CASSGGQGGVQETQYF	TGTGCCAGCAGCGGGGGACAGGGGGGCGTCCAAGAGACCCAGTACTTC
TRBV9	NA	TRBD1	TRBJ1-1	CASSAGQLNTEAFF	TGTGCCAGCAGCGCGGGACAGTTGAACACTGAAGCTTTCTTT
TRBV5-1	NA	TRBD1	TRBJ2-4	CASSIDRAVAKNIQYF	TGCGCCAGCAGCATCGACAGGGCCGTAGCCAAAAACATTCAGTACTTC
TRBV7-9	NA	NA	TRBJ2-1	CASGSGRGDNEQFF	TGTGCCAGCGGTAGCGGACGTGGTGACAATGAGCAGTTCTTC
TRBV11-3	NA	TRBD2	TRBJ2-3	CASSSPGGADTQYF	TGTGCCAGCAGCTCCCCGGGAGGGGCAGATACGCAGTATTTT
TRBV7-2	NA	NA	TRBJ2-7	CASSLMVAEVYEQYF	TGTGCCAGCAGCTTAATGGTCGCAGAGGTCTACGAGCAGTACTTC
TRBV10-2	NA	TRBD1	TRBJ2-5	CASRTGGSETQYF	TGCGCCAGCCGGACAGGGGGATCAGAGACCCAGTACTTC
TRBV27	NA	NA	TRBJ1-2	CASSPPGGLSYGYTF	TGTGCCAGCAGTCCCCCCGGGGGACTCTCCTATGGCTACACCTTC
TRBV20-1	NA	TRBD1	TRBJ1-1	CSASETGRPTEAFF	TGCAGTGCTAGTGAGACAGGGAGGCCCACTGAAGCTTTCTTT
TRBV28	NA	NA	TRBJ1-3	CATQPRTAGNTIYF	TGTGCCACCCAACCCAGGACAGCTGGAAACACCATATATTTT
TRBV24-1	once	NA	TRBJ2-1	CAVSGGGSDEQFF	TGTGCCGTCTCTGGCGGTGGGAGCGATGAGCAGTTCTTC
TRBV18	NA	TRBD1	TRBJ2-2	CASSPRTGPHPNTGELFF	TGTGCCAGCTCACCTCGGACAGGGCCCCACCCGAACACCGGGGAGCTGTTTTTT
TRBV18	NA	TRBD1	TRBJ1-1	CASSPFLLRGQDTEAFF	TGTGCCAGCTCGCCTTTTTTACTCAGGGGGCAGGACACTGAAGCTTTCTTT
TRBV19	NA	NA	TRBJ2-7	CASSIQGRPYEQYF	TGTGCCAGTAGTATACAGGGGAGACCCTACGAGCAGTACTTC
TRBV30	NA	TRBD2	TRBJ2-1	CAWRTSGNNEQFF	TGTGCCTGGCGGACTAGCGGGAACAATGAGCAGTTCTTC
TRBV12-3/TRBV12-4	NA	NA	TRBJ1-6	CASSLGVGSPLHF	TGTGCCAGCAGTTTAGGTGTGGGCTCACCCCTCCACTTT
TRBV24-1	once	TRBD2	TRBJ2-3	CATRTSGGAFDTQYF	TGTGCCACCAGGACTAGCGGGGGGGCTTTCGATACGCAGTATTTT
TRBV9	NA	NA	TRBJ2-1	CASSARGVADNEQFF	TGTGCCAGCAGCGCCCGAGGGGTAGCGGACAATGAGCAGTTCTTC
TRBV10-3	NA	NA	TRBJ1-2	CAIRMDSTHGYTF	TGTGCCATCAGAATGGACAGTACCCATGGCTACACCTTC
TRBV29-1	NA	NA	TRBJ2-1	CSASRTASYNEQFF	TGCAGCGCTTCACGGACAGCCTCCTACAATGAGCAGTTCTTC
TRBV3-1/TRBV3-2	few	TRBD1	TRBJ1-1	CASSPRQGGTEAFF	TGTGCCAGCAGCCCCCGACAGGGGGGGACTGAAGCTTTCTTT
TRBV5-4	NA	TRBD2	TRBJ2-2	CASSRGPGGGELFF	TGTGCCAGCAGCCGGGGGCCGGGAGGGGGGGAGCTGTTTTTT
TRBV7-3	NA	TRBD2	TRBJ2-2	CASSLSVAGTGELFF	TGTGCCAGCAGCCTTTCGGTAGCGGGGACCGGGGAGCTGTTTTTT
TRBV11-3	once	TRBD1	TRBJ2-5	CASSLGQGRQETQYF	TGTGCCAGCAGCTTAGGACAGGGGAGGCAAGAGACCCAGTACTTC
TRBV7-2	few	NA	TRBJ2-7	CASSGGGTGSREQYF	TGTGCCAGCAGCGGAGGCGGGACGGGCTCGCGCGAGCAGTACTTC
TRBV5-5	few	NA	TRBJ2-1	CASSLNREGEQFF	TGTGCCAGCAGCTTAAACAGGGAGGGTGAGCAGTTCTTC
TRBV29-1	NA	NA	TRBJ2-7	CSVEGQTSEQYF	TGCAGCGTTGAAGGTCAGACTAGTGAGCAGTACTTC
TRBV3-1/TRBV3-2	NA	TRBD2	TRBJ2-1	CASSQDLAIAGDNEQFF	TGTGCCAGCAGCCAAGATCTGGCAATAGCGGGAGACAATGAGCAGTTCTTC
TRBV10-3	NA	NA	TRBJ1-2	CAISVDITNYGYTF	TGTGCCATCAGTGTGGACATCACCAACTATGGCTACACCTTC